This TCR beta chain was obtained from a study of T cell therapy after organ transplantation. Sequencing was performed with immunoSEQ multiplex PCR; in TCRdb, only in-frame clones are kept and a portion is missing. This table has 17,000 or so clones, 85% appearing once. CDR1 and CDR2 from the germline V gene are LNHDA and SQIVND (reference sequence). The V gene end was trimmed by 6 bases and the J gene end by 5 bases; junction bases not matched to a gene: 8. The CDR3 runs 15 residues. Time point in this sample: 20-29 weeks after completion of therapy. In this sample, this clone is medium-sized. Its target is unknown.

The sequenced sample was CD8+ T cells from blood, obtained after autologous CMV-specific T cell therapy. The V and J genes are TRBV19 and TRBJ2-7, with TRBD2 identical over 12 bases. The TCR was taken from a human patient who had received a solid organ transplant and had CMV disease. A subset of T cells may come from the graft donor. The CDR3 here is CASRRTSGTGDEQYF. CDR3 sequence (DNA): TGTGCCAGTAGGAGGACTAGCGGGACCGGGGACGAGCAGTACTTC.